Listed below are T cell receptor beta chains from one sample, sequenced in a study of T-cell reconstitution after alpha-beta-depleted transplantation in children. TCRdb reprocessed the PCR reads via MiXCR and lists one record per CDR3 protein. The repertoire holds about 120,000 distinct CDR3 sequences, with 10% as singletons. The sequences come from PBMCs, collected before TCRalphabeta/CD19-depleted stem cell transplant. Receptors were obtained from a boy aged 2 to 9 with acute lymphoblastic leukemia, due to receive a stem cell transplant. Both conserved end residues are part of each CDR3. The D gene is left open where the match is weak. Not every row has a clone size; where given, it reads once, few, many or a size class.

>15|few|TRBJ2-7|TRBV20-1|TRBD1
TGCAGTGCCGGCCGCTTCCGGGACAGGGCGCCCGAGCAGTACTTC
CSAGRFRDRAPEQYF
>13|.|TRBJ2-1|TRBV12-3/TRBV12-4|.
TGTGCCAGCAGTCCTGGACAGTACAATGAGCAGTTCTTC
CASSPGQYNEQFF
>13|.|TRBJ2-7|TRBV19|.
TGTGCCAGTAGTATAGATGTCGGCTACGAGCAGTACTTC
CASSIDVGYEQYF
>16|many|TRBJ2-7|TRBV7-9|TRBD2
TGTGCCAGCAGCCGGGCCAATGCGGGAGAATTGTTAGAGCAGTACTTC
CASSRANAGELLEQYF
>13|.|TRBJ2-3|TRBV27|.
TGTGCCAGCAGTTCGTATTCGGTAGATACGCAGTATTTT
CASSSYSVDTQYF
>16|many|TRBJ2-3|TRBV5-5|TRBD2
TGTGCCAGCAGCCGCCGACTAGCGGGACACACAGATACGCAGTATTTT
CASSRRLAGHTDTQYF
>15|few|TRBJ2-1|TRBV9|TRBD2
TGTGCCAGCAGCGCCCGAGAAGGGAGGGCCAATGAGCAGTTCTTC
CASSAREGRANEQFF
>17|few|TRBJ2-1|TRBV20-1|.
TGCAGTGCTAGAGATTATGCGGACCCACCCAGATACAATGAGCAGTTCTTC
CSARDYADPPRYNEQFF
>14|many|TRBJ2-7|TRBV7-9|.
TGTGCCAGCAGCTTACAGGGGCTCGGGTACGAGCAGTACTTC
CASSLQGLGYEQYF
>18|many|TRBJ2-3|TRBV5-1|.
TGCGCCAGCAGCCTCGGGTTGGGCGCGCTGACGAGCACAGATACGCAGTATTTT
CASSLGLGALTSTDTQYF
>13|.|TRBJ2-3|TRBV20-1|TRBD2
TGCAGTGCTAGCGGGAGGGCCTGGGATACGCAGTATTTT
CSASGRAWDTQYF
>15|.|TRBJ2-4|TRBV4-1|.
TGCGCCAGCAGCCAAGATGAAACGGGAGTAAACATTCAGTACTTC
CASSQDETGVNIQYF
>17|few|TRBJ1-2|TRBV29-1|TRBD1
TGCAGCGTTCCCCAGAGGGGACAGGGGCCTATTTTGTATGGCTACACCTTC
CSVPQRGQGPILYGYTF
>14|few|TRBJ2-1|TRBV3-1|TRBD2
TGTGCCAGCAGCCAGCGGGAGTCCCACAATGAGCAGTTCTTC
CASSQRESHNEQFF
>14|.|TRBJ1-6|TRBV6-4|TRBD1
TGTGCCAGCAGTCGACAGGGGAGGGGCTCACCCCTCCACTTT
CASSRQGRGSPLHF
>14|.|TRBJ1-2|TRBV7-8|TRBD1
TGTGCCAGCAGCTTAAGCCGGACAGGGGGTGGCTACACCTTC
CASSLSRTGGGYTF
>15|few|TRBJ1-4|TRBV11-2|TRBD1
TGTGCCAGCAGCTTATTCGGGACAGGGAATGAAAAACTGTTTTTT
CASSLFGTGNEKLFF
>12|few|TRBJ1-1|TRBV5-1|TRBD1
TGCGCCAGCAGCCGAGCGACAGGGGAAGCTTTCTTT
CASSRATGEAFF
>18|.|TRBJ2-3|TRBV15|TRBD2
TGTGCCACCAGCAGATCCCCCACTAGCGGGGGTTCGAAAGATACGCAGTATTTT
CATSRSPTSGGSKDTQYF
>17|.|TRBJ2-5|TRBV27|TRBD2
TGTGCCAGCAGTTTATCTGGACTAGCGGGAATTGGTGAGACCCAGTACTTC
CASSLSGLAGIGETQYF
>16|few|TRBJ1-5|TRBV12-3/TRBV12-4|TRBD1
TGTGCCAGCAGTTTCAGGGGGATACTTAGCAATCAGCCCCAGCATTTT
CASSFRGILSNQPQHF
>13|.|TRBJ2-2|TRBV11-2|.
TGTGCCAGCACCGGCTCGGGCACCGGGGAGCTGTTTTTT
CASTGSGTGELFF
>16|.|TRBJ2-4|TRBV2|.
TGTGCCAGCAGTGAAGATCTGGGGTTAGCCAAAAACATTCAGTACTTC
CASSEDLGLAKNIQYF
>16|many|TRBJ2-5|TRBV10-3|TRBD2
TGTGCCATCAGTACCGCAGGGACTAGCGGGAGTGAGGCCCAGTACTTC
CAISTAGTSGSEAQYF
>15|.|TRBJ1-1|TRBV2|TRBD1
TGTGCCAGCAGTGGGGGGCCGGGACAGGCGCCTGAAGCTTTCTTT
CASSGGPGQAPEAFF
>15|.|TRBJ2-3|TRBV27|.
TGTGCCAGCAGTTTAGCAGGGTTCCGCACAGATACGCAGTATTTT
CASSLAGFRTDTQYF
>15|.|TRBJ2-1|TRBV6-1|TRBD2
TGTGCCAGCAGACTGGCTAGCGGAGCCTACAATGAGCAGTTCTTC
CASRLASGAYNEQFF
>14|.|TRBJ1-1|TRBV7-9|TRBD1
TGTGCCAGCAGCTTAGTAGGCAGGGGGACTGAAGCTTTCTTT
CASSLVGRGTEAFF
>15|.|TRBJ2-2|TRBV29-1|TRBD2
TGCAGCGTTGGCGGACTAGCGGGAGTCACCGGGGAGCTGTTTTTT
CSVGGLAGVTGELFF
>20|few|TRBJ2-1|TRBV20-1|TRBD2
TGCAGTGCCCCCCCGTTCCCCCCCCGTGGAGCGGGGGGCCTGGTGGATGAGCAGTTCTTC
CSAPPFPPRGAGGLVDEQFF
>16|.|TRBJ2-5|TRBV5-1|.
TGCGCCAGCAGCTTGTACGACACCCGGTACCAAGAGACCCAGTACTTC
CASSLYDTRYQETQYF
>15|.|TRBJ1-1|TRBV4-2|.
TGTGCCAGCTCTCAGAGCGCAGCCTTGAACACTGAAGCTTTCTTT
CASSQSAALNTEAFF
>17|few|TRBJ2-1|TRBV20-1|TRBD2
TGCAGTGCTAGGAGGTCCTATTGGCGGGAGGATCACAATGAGCAGTTCTTC
CSARRSYWREDHNEQFF
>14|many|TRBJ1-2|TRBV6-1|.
TGTGCCAGCAGTCCAGGAGACCGGATCTATGGCTACACCTTC
CASSPGDRIYGYTF
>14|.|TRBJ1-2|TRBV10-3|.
TGTGCCACGCGTCCCCTCGGGGGAAACTATGGCTACACCTTC
CATRPLGGNYGYTF
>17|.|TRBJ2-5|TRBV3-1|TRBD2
TGTGCCAGCAGGGAAGGACTAGCGGGAGGGGCCCCCGAGACCCAGTACTTC
CASREGLAGGAPETQYF
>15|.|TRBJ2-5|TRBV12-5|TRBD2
TGTGCTAGTGGTGTAGGGATAGCGGGAGGAGAGACCCAGTACTTC
CASGVGIAGGETQYF
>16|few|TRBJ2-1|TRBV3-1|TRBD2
TGTGCCAGCAGCCAAAATGGGCTAGCGGGTCTCAATGAGCAGTTCTTC
CASSQNGLAGLNEQFF
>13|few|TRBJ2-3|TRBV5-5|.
TGTGCCAGCAGCCCCCAGGGTTCCGATACGCAGTATTTT
CASSPQGSDTQYF
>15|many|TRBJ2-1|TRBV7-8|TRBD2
TGTGCCAGCAGCTCGCGGGAGGGGTTAAACGTTGAGCAGTTCTTC
CASSSREGLNVEQFF
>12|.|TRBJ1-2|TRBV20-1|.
TGCAGTGCTAGACAGGGGAACTATGGCTACACCTTC
CSARQGNYGYTF
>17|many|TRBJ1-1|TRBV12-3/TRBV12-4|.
TGTGCCAGCAGTTTGGGTTGGGCGGTACGGGGGGAGGCTGAAGCTTTCTTT
CASSLGWAVRGEAEAFF
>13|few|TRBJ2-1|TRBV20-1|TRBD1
TGCAGTGGACAGGGTAGCTCCTACAATGAGCAGTTCTTC
CSGQGSSYNEQFF
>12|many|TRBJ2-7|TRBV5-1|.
TGCGCCAGCAGCGCAAACTCCTACGAGCAGTACTTC
CASSANSYEQYF
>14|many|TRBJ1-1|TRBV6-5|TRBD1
TGTGCCAGCAGTTGGGACAGGGCGGGCACTGAAGCTTTCTTT
CASSWDRAGTEAFF
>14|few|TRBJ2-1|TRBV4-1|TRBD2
TGCGCCAGCAGCCAGGTGCGGCACGGGAGGTCTCAGTTCTTC
CASSQVRHGRSQFF
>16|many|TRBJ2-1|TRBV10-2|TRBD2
TGCGCCAGCAGTGAACCCGGGACTAGCGGACTCAATGAGCAGTTCTTC
CASSEPGTSGLNEQFF
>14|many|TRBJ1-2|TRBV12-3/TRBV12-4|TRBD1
TGTGCCAGCAGTTTTTCAGGGGGCTTCTATGGCTACACCTTC
CASSFSGGFYGYTF
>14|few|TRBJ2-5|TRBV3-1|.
TGTGCCAGCAGCCAACGGACAGCTGAAGAGACCCAGTACTTC
CASSQRTAEETQYF
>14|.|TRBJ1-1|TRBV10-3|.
TGTGCCATCAGTGTGGGAAGGGGGAATACTGAAGCTTTCTTT
CAISVGRGNTEAFF
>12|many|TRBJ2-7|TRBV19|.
TGTGCCAGTAGTACCGGACCTAACGAGCAGTACTTC
CASSTGPNEQYF
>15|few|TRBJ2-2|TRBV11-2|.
TGTGCCAGCAGCGTAGCGGGACAGCACACCGGGGAGCTGTTTTTT
CASSVAGQHTGELFF
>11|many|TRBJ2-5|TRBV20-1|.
TGCAGTGCTAGACCAAGAGAGACCCAGTACTTC
CSARPRETQYF
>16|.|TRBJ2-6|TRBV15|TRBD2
TGTGCCACCTCCTGGGATAGCGGGAGTGGGGCCAACGTCCTGACTTTC
CATSWDSGSGANVLTF
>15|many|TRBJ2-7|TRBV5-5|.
TGTGCCAGCAGCTTGGTAGTGGGGCAGAAATACGAGCAGTACTTC
CASSLVVGQKYEQYF